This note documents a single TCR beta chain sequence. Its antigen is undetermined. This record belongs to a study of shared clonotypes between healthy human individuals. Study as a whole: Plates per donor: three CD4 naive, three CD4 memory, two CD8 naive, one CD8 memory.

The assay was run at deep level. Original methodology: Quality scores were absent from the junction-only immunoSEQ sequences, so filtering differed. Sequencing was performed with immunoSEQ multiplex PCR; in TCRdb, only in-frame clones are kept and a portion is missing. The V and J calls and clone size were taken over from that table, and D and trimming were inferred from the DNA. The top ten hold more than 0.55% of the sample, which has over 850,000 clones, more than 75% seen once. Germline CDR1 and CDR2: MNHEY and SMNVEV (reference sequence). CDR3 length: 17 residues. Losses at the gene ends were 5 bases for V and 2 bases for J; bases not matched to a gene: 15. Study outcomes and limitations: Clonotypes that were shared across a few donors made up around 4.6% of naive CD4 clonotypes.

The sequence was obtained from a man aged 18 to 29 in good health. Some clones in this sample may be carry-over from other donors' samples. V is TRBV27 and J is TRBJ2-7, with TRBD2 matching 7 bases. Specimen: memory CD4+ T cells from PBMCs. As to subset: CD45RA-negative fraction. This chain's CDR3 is CASSPKGGPLSPYEQYF. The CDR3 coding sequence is TGTGCCAGCAGTCCCAAGGGAGGGCCCCTATCTCCCTACGAGCAGTACTTC.